The 6 T cell receptor beta chains below were found in one sample sequenced in a study of shared clonotypes between healthy human individuals (dated by TCRdb to about 2020). The library was prepared using the immunoSEQ multiplex PCR assay. TCRdb provides this immuneACCESS table in a form limited to in-frame rearrangements. Some clones are lacking; in checked studies, under half of them reflect an unresolved V gene, and why the rest are absent is not known. This sample gives some 200,000 clones in total; approximately 61% of them show up just once. In total, the top ten clones hold 10% of the sample. Sequenced input: memory CD4+ T cells sorted from blood. The sample's cell subset or site label is to be understood as: CD45RA-negative fraction. The receptors derive from a man aged 25 to 40 in good health.

The chain is built from TRBV29-1 and TRBJ2-7, with TRBD1 matching over 10 bases. This CDR3 has 14 amino acids. Germline V gene lookup returns CDR1 SQVTM and CDR2 ANQGSEA. V shed 5 bases and J 4 bases; nucleotides not matched to a gene: 8. The CDR3 sequence: CSVKPGQGIYEQYF. As DNA, the CDR3 is TGCAGCGTTAAGCCGGGACAGGGGATATACGAGCAGTACTTC.

This clone appeared a single time. The chain combines TRBV28 with TRBJ2-1; 11 bases fit TRBD2. Germline-derived CDR1 and CDR2 are MDHEN and SYDVKM. This CDR3 has 14 amino acids. J lost 7 bases, V lost 7 bases, and 6 bases had no gene match. CDR3 DNA: TGTGCCAGCAAACTAGCGGGAGTGAGTAATGAGCAGTTCTTC. Its translation is CASKLAGVSNEQFF.

This clone appeared once. The rearrangement links TRBV7-2 to TRBJ2-1; no definite D call. The germline CDR1 and CDR2 sequences are SGHTA and FQGNSA. V was shortened by 5 bases and J by 5 bases, with 7 bases between the two germline ends. This CDR3 has 12 amino acids. CDR3 coding DNA: TGTGCCAGCAGCAAACAGAACAATGAGCAGTTCTTC. Translating gives CASSKQNNEQFF.

This sequence joins TRBV28 and TRBJ2-1; D perhaps matches TRBD2 (5 bases). Trimming cost V 8 bases and J 4 bases, with 6 bases left between them. Germline values: CDR1 MDHEN, CDR2 SYDVKM. The CDR3 covers 11 residues. Here the CDR3 DNA reads TGTGCCAGCTCGGGATACAATGAGCAGTTCTTC. This sequence encodes CASSGYNEQFF.

This clone was picked up a small number of times. V and J are TRBV2 and TRBJ2-5; tentatively, D is TRBD2 (6 bases). The V end was cut by 8 bases, the J end by 4 bases, with 20 bases between. CDR1 and CDR2 (germline): SNHLY, FYNNEI. CDR3 length: 15 amino acids. This chain's CDR3 is CASAQERRRGETQYF. The CDR3, as DNA: TGTGCCAGCGCCCAAGAGCGGAGGCGGGGAGAGACCCAGTACTTC.

The chain couples TRBV6-4 to TRBJ2-2, with TRBD2 matching over 8 bases. The CDR3 consists of 14 residues. V was pared by 2 bases and J by 4 bases, with 0 bases of the junction left unmatched. Per germline, CDR1 MRHNA and CDR2 SNTAGT. The CDR3 DNA follows: TGTGCCAGCAGTGACGGGACTAGCACCGGGGAGCTGTTTTTT. Encoded protein: CASSDGTSTGELFF.